What follows are 32 T cell receptor beta chains derived from one specimen sequenced in a study of cytomegalovirus exposure and HLA in healthy donors. The PCR had 60 Vbeta and 13 Jbeta primers. TCRdb's table, derived via immunoSEQ multiplex PCR, lists solely in-frame clones and lacks some. The sample gives 85,000 to 90,000 clones, 85% of which show up once; less than 8% is in the top ten. Material for sequencing was PBMCs. The receptors originated from a man aged 40-55 years in good health and CMV-seropositive.

The V and J genes are TRBV21-1 and TRBJ2-5; TRBD2, the table's D call, lacks a check against the DNA. TRBV21-1 is shown as a pseudogene. CDR3 length: 13 amino acids. CDR3 sequence (DNA): TGTGCCAGCAGCAAAGCGCTAAAAGAGACCCAGTACTTC. This sequence encodes CASSKALKETQYF.

The chain uses TRBV2 and TRBJ1-1; D unclear. This CDR3 has 11 residues. V lost 6 bases to trimming and J lost 7 bases, with 9 bases between them. CDR1 SNHLY and CDR2 FYNNEI come from the germline V gene. DNA of the CDR3: TGTGCCAGCAGGGAGCTGGTTGAAGCTTTCTTT. Its translation: CASRELVEAFF.

CDR3 in amino acids: CASSPTRQGDQPQHF. CDR3 nucleotide sequence: TGTGCCAGCAGTCCCACTAGACAGGGGGATCAGCCCCAGCATTTT. The chain employs TRBV28 and TRBJ1-5; 9 bases map to TRBD1. The CDR3 sequence is 15 residues long. Germline V gene sequence: CDR1 MDHEN, CDR2 SYDVKM. The trim removed 5 bases at V and 5 bases at J, leaving 7 bases unmatched.

With respect to this clone: An end of the junction differs from the germline gene, which may be a read error. V gene TRBV7-9 combines with J gene TRBJ2-3; 8 nucleotides match TRBD2. The germline CDR1 and CDR2 sequences are SEHNR and FQNEAQ (reference sequence). This CDR3 has 16 residues. The chain's CDR3 is CSSSLAAGVGTDTQYF. DNA for the CDR3: TGTTCCAGCAGCTTAGCAGCGGGAGTTGGCACAGATACGCAGTATTTT.

The chain employs TRBV27 and TRBJ2-2; 8 positions match TRBD2. Germline CDR1 reads MNHEY; CDR2 reads SMNVEV (reference sequence). V lost 1 base and J lost 2; bases outside the gene matches: 6. This CDR3 has 17 residues. CDR3 coding DNA: TGTGCCAGCAGTTTATTATCGGGAGGGGCCAACACCGGGGAGCTGTTTTTT. Amino acid sequence: CASSLLSGGANTGELFF.

J is TRBJ2-1 and V is TRBV21-1; the table's D call TRBD2 went unverified against the DNA. TRBV21-1 is a documented pseudogene. The CDR3 sequence is 18 residues long. The CDR3 DNA is TGTGCCAGCAGCCGGTTTAAACATAGCGGGAGTGCCTACAATGAGCAATTCTTC. It is translated as CASSRFKHSGSAYNEQFF.

The chain couples TRBV18 to TRBJ1-1, with TRBD1 matching over 7 bases. Germline lookup yields CDR1 KGHSH and CDR2 LQKENI. The CDR3 totals 15 residues. V gave up 1 base and J gave up 4 bases; unmatched junction bases: 6. The CDR3 reads CASSPRGQESTEAFF. The CDR3 nucleotides read TGTGCCAGCTCACCACGTGGACAGGAGTCCACTGAAGCTTTCTTT.

The rearrangement uses TRBV10-2 and TRBJ2-7; the match to TRBD1 covers 7 bases. The CDR3 has 13 residues. CDR1 and CDR2 from the germline V gene are WSHSY and SAAADI. V dropped 8 bases and J dropped 2; count of bases not matched to a gene: 6. CDR3 amino acids: CASRDSGTYEQYF. The CDR3 DNA reads as TGCGCCAGCCGGGACAGTGGCACCTACGAGCAGTACTTC.

The V call is TRBV7-9, the J call TRBJ2-7, with 7 positions matching TRBD2. This CDR3 is 13 amino acids long. The ends lost 0 bases at V and 5 bases at J; junction bases unmatched: 1. Germline V lookup: CDR1 SEHNR, CDR2 FQNEAQ (reference sequence). CDR3 amino acids: CASSLAGGNEQYF. The CDR3, as DNA: TGTGCCAGCAGCTTAGCGGGGGGGAACGAGCAGTACTTC.

V usage is TRBV2 and J usage is TRBJ2-1; 9 nucleotides line up with TRBD1. This CDR3 has 16 amino acids. Germline V lookup: CDR1 SNHLY, CDR2 FYNNEI. J was trimmed by 4 bases and V by 10 bases; bases with no gene match: 14. The CDR3 region is CATTHFRDREYNEQFF. The CDR3 DNA is TGTGCCACAACCCACTTCAGGGACAGGGAGTACAATGAGCAGTTCTTC.

The chain employs TRBV6-1 and TRBJ1-5; 9 bases map to TRBD1. The CDR3 runs 15 residues. Germline CDR1 reads MNHNS; CDR2 reads SASEGT. Germline trimming cut 7 bases from V and 5 bases from J; bases unmatched to any gene: 9. Written as DNA, the CDR3 is TGTGCCAGCATGCCGGGACAGGGCGCCCATCAGCCCCAGCATTTT. It codes for CASMPGQGAHQPQHF.

The rearrangement uses TRBV7-8 and TRBJ2-5; no firm D call. The CDR3 consists of 10 residues. Germline-derived CDR1 and CDR2 are SGHVS and FQNEAQ. Trimming stripped 5 bases from V and 4 bases from J, with 2 bases between. The CDR3: CASSRETQYF. CDR3 nucleotides: TGTGCCAGCAGCCGAGAGACCCAGTACTTC.

The CDR3 DNA reads as TGCGCCAGCAGCTTGGGACACCCTAACTCCTACGAGCAGTACTTC. Translated: CASSLGHPNSYEQYF. The genes are TRBV5-1 and TRBJ2-7; unclear D gene. The CDR3 length is 15 residues. The germline CDR1 and CDR2 sequences are SGHRS and YFSETQ. The germline V and J ends were trimmed by 0 bases and 0 bases, with 10 bases remaining between them. The full variable domain, with the rest looked up from reference TRBV5-1 and TRBJ2-7, is KAGVTQTPRYLIKTRGQQVTLSCSPISGHRSVSWYQQTPGQGLQFLFEYFSETQRNKGNFPGRFSGRQFSNSRSEMNVSTLELGDSALYLCASSLGHPNSYEQYFGPGTRLTVT.

The rearrangement joins TRBV15 to TRBJ1-6; D is possibly TRBD1 (6 bases). Germline V CDR1 and CDR2: LNHNV, YYDKDF (reference sequence). V lost 4 bases and J 9 bases, leaving 19 bases between the germline ends. The CDR3 has 16 residues. The CDR3: CATSTKGAGAGSPLHF. CDR3 coding DNA: TGTGCCACCAGCACAAAAGGGGCAGGGGCGGGTTCACCCCTCCACTTT.

In its sample, this clone was seen once. The chain has TRBV6-5 and TRBJ1-1; the match to TRBD1 covers 7 bases. The germline V gene has CDR1 MNHEY and CDR2 SVGAGI. Germline trimming cut 5 bases from V and 0 bases from J; bases unmatched to any gene: 6. The CDR3 has 15 residues. The CDR3 DNA follows: TGTGCCAGCAGTACCGACAGGGCCGTGAACACTGAAGCTTTCTTT. Translated: CASSTDRAVNTEAFF.

This chain joins TRBV5-1 and TRBJ2-1; the match to TRBD2 covers 9 bases. The CDR3 is made up of 13 amino acids. CDR1 is SGHRS, CDR2 YFSETQ, per germline. J lost 8 bases, V lost 4 bases, and 4 bases had no gene match. CDR3 sequence reads: CASSVSGRYEQFF. CDR3 sequence (DNA): TGCGCCAGCAGCGTCAGCGGGAGGTATGAGCAGTTCTTC.

J is TRBJ2-3 and V is TRBV27; perhaps TRBD1 as D (6 bases). Germline V gene lookup returns CDR1 MNHEY and CDR2 SMNVEV (reference sequence). This CDR3 has 13 residues. The CDR3 sequence is CGVRRDNTDTQYF. CDR3 coding DNA: TGTGGCGTGCGCCGGGACAACACAGATACGCAGTATTTT.

The chain combines TRBV27 with TRBJ2-7; perhaps TRBD1 as D (5 bases). Trimming removed 5 bases from V and 6 bases from J, with 17 bases in between. From germline, CDR1 is MNHEY and CDR2 SMNVEV (reference sequence). The CDR3 loop spans 14 amino acids. The CDR3 is CASSAKQVFGEQYF. The CDR3 region has the DNA TGTGCCAGCAGTGCGAAACAGGTGTTTGGCGAGCAGTACTTC.

The chain employs TRBV6-6 and TRBJ1-2; TRBD1 matches at 7 bases. The CDR3 has 14 amino acids. V shed 5 bases, J shed 0 bases, and the junction held 3 bases outside the gene matches. The germline V gene encodes CDR1 MNHNY and CDR2 SVGAGI (reference sequence). CDR3 protein: CASSTGTANYGYTF. The DNA for the CDR3 is TGTGCCAGCAGTACTGGGACAGCTAACTATGGCTACACCTTC.

This clone was found a few times. The chain recombines TRBV6-5 with TRBJ1-2; 8 bases match TRBD1. V lost 2 bases to trimming and J lost 9 bases; unmatched junction nucleotides: 8. Germline V gene data show CDR1 as MNHEY and CDR2 as SVGAGI. This CDR3 contains 14 residues. The CDR3 region is CASSYLGQGSSYTF. The DNA of the CDR3 is TGTGCCAGCAGTTACCTTGGACAGGGATCGAGCTACACCTTC.

The sample holds a few counts of this clone. The CDR3: CASSLNRGLGSPLHF. CDR3 sequence (DNA): TGTGCCAGCAGTTTAAATAGGGGTCTCGGGTCACCCCTCCACTTT. The V gene is TRBV5-4, the J gene TRBJ1-6; D is perhaps TRBD1 (5 bases). Germline V gives CDR1 SGHNT, CDR2 YYREEE (reference sequence). V shed 5 bases and J shed 10 bases, with 19 bases lying between them. This CDR3 has 15 amino acids.

This chain joins TRBV6-1 and TRBJ2-1; D may be TRBD2 (6 bases). This CDR3 comprises 15 residues. V was trimmed by 1 base and J by 6 bases, leaving 13 bases between them. The germline V gene encodes CDR1 MNHNS and CDR2 SASEGT. The CDR3 sequence: CASSEGGRFSNEQFF. The CDR3 DNA is TGTGCCAGCAGTGAAGGGGGGAGGTTTTCCAATGAGCAGTTCTTC.

This chain links TRBV6-5 with TRBJ1-2; D is perhaps TRBD1 (5 bases). Between the trimmed V and J ends, which lost 2 bases and 5 bases, there was a span of 18 bases. The CDR3 spans 16 residues. The V gene's germline CDR1 is MNHEY and CDR2 SVGAGI. CDR3 sequence: CASSYAPQTVWYGYTF. CDR3 DNA: TGTGCCAGCAGTTACGCGCCCCAGACAGTTTGGTATGGCTACACCTTC.

This clone was seen only a few times. The chain carries TRBV2 and TRBJ2-5; D is unresolved. Per the germline V gene, CDR1 is SNHLY and CDR2 is FYNNEI. Trimming cost V 6 bases and J 0 bases, with 8 bases left between them. This CDR3 is built from 13 residues. CDR3 in DNA: TGTGCCAGCAGCGACTTAAACCAAGAGACCCAGTACTTC. It codes for CASSDLNQETQYF.

The chain has TRBV6-1 and TRBJ1-4; TRBD1 matches 7 bases. Losses at the gene ends were 10 bases for V and 7 bases for J; bases not matched to a gene: 6. Germline lookup yields CDR1 MNHNS and CDR2 SASEGT. The CDR3 contains 12 residues. The CDR3 bases are TGTGCCACCGAGACAGGGACTGAAAAACTGTTTTTT. Residues: CATETGTEKLFF.

The chain combines TRBV2 with TRBJ1-5; D not resolved. Trimming shortened V by 6 bases and J by 5 bases, and 11 bases separated the two germline ends. The CDR3 is made up of 13 amino acids. The germline gives CDR1 SNHLY, CDR2 FYNNEI. The DNA of the CDR3 is TGTGCCAGCAGGATTACCGGGGATCAGCCCCAGCATTTT. This encodes CASRITGDQPQHF.

V usage is TRBV7-2 and J usage is TRBJ2-1; 8 bases align to TRBD2. Trimming cost V 8 bases and J 9 bases; bases outside gene matches: 12. The CDR3 spans 14 residues. The V gene's germline CDR1 is SGHTA and CDR2 FQGNSA. This chain's CDR3 is CASGPGLAGCEQFF. The CDR3 DNA follows: TGTGCCAGCGGACCGGGGCTAGCGGGTTGTGAGCAGTTCTTC.

The chain carries TRBV2 and TRBJ1-1, with TRBD1 matching 7 bases. The V segment lost 6 bases and the J segment 8 bases; nucleotides outside the gene matches: 6. This CDR3 contains 12 residues. CDR1 and CDR2 from the germline V gene are SNHLY and FYNNEI. This chain's CDR3 is CASRVDRREAFF. The DNA for the CDR3 is TGTGCCAGCAGAGTGGACAGGCGCGAAGCTTTCTTT.

This rearrangement joins TRBV7-2 to TRBJ1-1; D possibly corresponds to TRBD1 (6 bases). This CDR3 has 19 residues. The germline CDR1 and CDR2 sequences are SGHTA and FQGNSA. V shed 1 base and J shed 1 base, with 22 bases lying between them. CDR3 loop: CASSLVAPGGGSGNTEAFF. DNA of the CDR3: TGTGCCAGCAGCTTAGTAGCTCCGGGTGGGGGCTCAGGGAACACTGAAGCTTTCTTT.

The rearrangement uses TRBV6-4 and TRBJ2-1; 7 nucleotides align to TRBD2. The trim removed 6 bases at V and 5 bases at J, leaving 4 bases unmatched. Germline CDR1 is MRHNA and CDR2 is SNTAGT. This CDR3 has 13 amino acids. The DNA of the CDR3 is TGTGCCAGCAGCCGCGGGACTAACAATGAGCAGTTCTTC. Amino acids: CASSRGTNNEQFF.

This chain uses TRBV7-9 with TRBJ2-5; possibly TRBD1 for D (5 bases). V lost 5 bases and J lost 3, with 10 bases in between. The CDR3 totals 13 residues. Germline assignment: CDR1 SEHNR and CDR2 FQNEAQ (reference sequence). In DNA form, the CDR3 reads TGTGCCAGCAGCCCCCGACAGAAAGAGACCCAGTACTTC. Its translation: CASSPRQKETQYF. Together with reference TRBV7-9 and TRBJ2-5, the CDR3 gives the full variable domain: DTGVSQNPRHKITKRGQNVTFRCDPISEHNRLYWYRQTLGQGPEFLTYFQNEAQLEKSRLLSDRFSAERPKGSFSTLEIQRTEQGDSAMYLCASSPRQKETQYFGPGTRLLVL.

The CDR3 loop reads CASSSGAGVLETQYF. CDR3 nucleotide sequence: TGTGCCAGCAGCTCGGGAGCGGGGGTTTTGGAGACCCAGTACTTC. The chain uses TRBV7-8 and TRBJ2-5, with 8 bases aligning to TRBD2. Trimming at V came to 4 bases and at J to 5 bases, leaving 9 bases not matched to a gene. This CDR3 is 15 amino acids long. Germline V CDR1 and CDR2: SGHVS, FQNEAQ.